One sample yielded the 28 T cell receptor beta chains listed below, sequenced in a study of T cell clonality in common variable immunodeficiency. Measured with immunoSEQ multiplex PCR; TCRdb has only the in-frame clones, and not every one. The sample was found to contain about 52,000 clones, and every one recurs. Source material: peripheral blood mononuclear cells. The receptor set was obtained from a person aged 18 to 70 in good health.

This clone was counted many times. The CDR3 is cut off 3 residues early in the read; its end comes from the germline J gene. The chain uses TRBV2 and TRBJ2-2; TRBD2 aligns across 7 bases. CDR3 length: 15 residues. Germline trimming cut 8 bases from V and 5 bases from J; bases unmatched to any gene: 11. Germline V gene lookup returns CDR1 SNHLY and CDR2 FYNNEI. This CDR3 reads CASLDWRESTGELFF. Incomplete CDR3 DNA: TGTGCCAGCTTGGATTGGCGGGAGTCGACCGGGGAG.

This clone showed up many times. The read stops 3 residues short of the end of the CDR3; the missing end is completed from the germline J gene. The chain carries TRBV19 and TRBJ1-1; no firm D call. CDR1 and CDR2 from the germline V gene are LNHDA and SQIVND (reference sequence). This CDR3 comprises 13 residues. Trimming shortened V by 7 bases and J by 1 base, and 10 bases separated the two germline ends. The CDR3 DNA, read in part, is TGTGCCAGTAATGATGTGGCGAACACTGAA. Its translation is CASNDVANTE. The entire CDR3 protein reads CASNDVANTEAFF.

Many counts were recorded for this clone. The CDR3: CSVSPHADTEAFF. The DNA read from the CDR3 is TGCAGCGTTTCCCCCCACGCAGACACTGAA. The chain uses TRBV29-1 and TRBJ1-1; D gene ambiguous. The CDR3 extends 3 residues past the end of the read, so its final part is completed from the germline J gene. Germline-derived CDR1 and CDR2 are SQVTM and ANQGSEA. V lost 5 bases, J lost 3 bases, and 13 bases lay in between. The CDR3 runs 13 residues.

This clone was seen at least ten times. The read ends 3 residues before the CDR3 terminus; that terminus is restored from the germline J gene. The chain recombines TRBV2 with TRBJ2-7; 11 bases line up with TRBD2. Germline V lookup: CDR1 SNHLY, CDR2 FYNNEI. Trimming took 5 bases from V and 0 from J; bases not matched to a gene: 3. CDR3 size: 15 residues. The DNA read from the CDR3 is TGTGCCAGCAGTCCACTAGCGGGAGCCTCCTACGAG. This translates into CASSPLAGASYE. The CDR3 in full is CASSPLAGASYEQYF.

Many counts were recorded for this clone. The CDR3 end falls 3 residues outside the read, so it is completed with the germline J gene. J is TRBJ2-1 and V is TRBV18; 8 nucleotides align to TRBD2. This CDR3 is built from 15 residues. Germline V CDR1 and CDR2: KGHSH, LQKENI. V was pared by 5 bases and J by 6 bases, with 9 bases of the junction left unmatched. CDR3 bases read: TGTGCCAGCTCAACCCTAGCGGGCACTTTCAATGAG. It translates to CASSTLAGTFNE. The entire CDR3 protein is CASSTLAGTFNEQFF.

The sequenced CDR3 bases are TGTGCCTGGAGCGTCGGAGAGCGGTGGGGTGAAAAG. This codes for CAWSVGERWGEK. The entire CDR3 protein reads CAWSVGERWGEKLFF. The chain has TRBV30 and TRBJ2-2; maybe TRBD2 (5 bases). The read terminates 3 residues before the CDR3 end, so the remaining end is supplied by the germline J gene. Germline-derived CDR1 and CDR2 are GTSNPN and SVGIG (reference sequence). This CDR3 has 15 amino acids.

This clone was counted at least ten times. Sequencing ends 3 residues short of the CDR3 end; the germline J gene provides the rest. This chain joins TRBV18 and TRBJ2-7; 9 bases match TRBD1. CDR3 size: 14 residues. The V and J ends lost 6 bases and 5 bases, in that order; junction bases with no gene match: 8. Looked up from germline, CDR1 is KGHSH and CDR2 is LQKENI. CDR3 loop: CASSPDRGVHEQYF. CDR3 bases read: TGTGCCAGCTCCCCCGACAGGGGGGTCCACGAG.

The part of the CDR3 DNA that was read is TGTGCCAGCAGTCTGTGGGTGGGCGGGGCCCAAGAGACC. Its protein is CASSLWVGGAQET. The full CDR3 protein is CASSLWVGGAQETQYF. V gene TRBV2 combines with J gene TRBJ2-5, with a possible D match to TRBD2 (6 bases). The CDR3 extends 3 residues past the end of the read, so its final part is completed from the germline J gene. V was shortened by 5 bases and J by 1 base, with 17 bases between the two germline ends. CDR1 SNHLY and CDR2 FYNNEI come from the germline V gene. The CDR3 covers 16 residues.

With respect to this clone: Read coverage stops 3 residues before the CDR3 terminus; the germline J gene supplies the remainder. The chain joins TRBV7-9 to TRBJ1-5, with a tentative D call TRBD1 (5 bases). This CDR3 contains 15 residues. V lost 5 bases and J 4 bases, leaving 15 bases between the germline ends. From germline, CDR1 is SEHNR and CDR2 FQNEAQ (reference sequence). CDR3 bases read: TGTGCCAGCAGCGGCCAGGGTCGGGAGAATCAGCCC. It specifies CASSGQGRENQP. The entire CDR3 protein reads CASSGQGRENQPQHF.

This clone was counted many times. The read comes to an end 3 residues before the CDR3 does, leaving the germline J gene to fill in the end. The chain recombines TRBV7-9 with TRBJ2-5; 8 bases fit TRBD1. Germline CDR1 SEHNR, CDR2 FQNEAQ (reference sequence). With V trimmed by 1 base and J by 0 bases, 1 base remained unmatched. The CDR3 has 15 amino acids. CDR3: CASSLGQGYQETQYF. The sequenced part of the CDR3 DNA is TGTGCCAGCAGCTTAGGACAGGGGTACCAAGAGACC.

Many counts were recorded for this clone. The read ends 3 residues before the CDR3 terminus; that terminus is restored from the germline J gene. The chain employs TRBV4-2 and TRBJ2-2; D is unclear. The CDR3 covers 14 residues. The V end was cut by 0 bases, the J end by 1 base, with 3 bases between. Germline lookup yields CDR1 LGHNA and CDR2 YNFKEQ. Here the CDR3 reads CASSQDRNTGELFF. Partial CDR3 DNA: TGTGCCAGCAGCCAAGATCGGAACACCGGGGAG.

This clone was counted ten times or more. An end of the junction does not agree with germline; a read error may underlie this. The read halts 3 residues ahead of the CDR3 end, with the missing end drawn from the germline J gene. The chain uses TRBV7-9 and TRBJ2-1; D unresolved. Germline V CDR1 and CDR2: SEHNR, FQNEAQ (reference sequence). The CDR3 runs 14 residues. The covered CDR3 bases are TGTGCCAGCACCTTAGGAGACACAATCAATGAG. It yields the protein CASTLGDTINE. The full-length CDR3 reads as CASTLGDTINEQFF.

This clone was picked up a small number of times. The read gets to within 3 residues of the CDR3 end, and the germline J gene fills in the rest. The rearrangement uses TRBV19 and TRBJ2-1, with 8 bases lining up with TRBD2. V shed 4 bases, J shed 6 bases, and the junction held 5 bases outside the gene matches. The length of the CDR3 is 14 residues. CDR1 and CDR2 (germline): LNHDA, SQIVND (reference sequence). The CDR3 bases that were read are TGTGCCAGTAGTAACGGGGGGGTGGGCAATGAG. Translation: CASSNGGVGNE. The entire CDR3 sequence reads CASSNGGVGNEQFF.

This clone was recorded at least ten times. The missing CDR3 end, 3 residues past where the read stops, is filled in from the germline J gene. V gene TRBV30 combines with J gene TRBJ1-1, with no clear D. CDR3 length: 11 residues. Germline V lookup: CDR1 GTSNPN, CDR2 SVGIG (reference sequence). Trimming removed 0 bases at V and 5 bases at J, with 4 bases between. CDR3 sequence: CAWSVGTEAFF. Partial CDR3 DNA: TGTGCCTGGAGTGTAGGGACTGAA.

This clone was counted ten times or more. The CDR3 extends 3 residues past the end of the read, so its final part is completed from the germline J gene. The chain employs TRBV20-1 and TRBJ1-1, with unresolved D. This CDR3 contains 12 residues. CDR1 DFQATT and CDR2 SNEGSKA come from the germline V gene (reference sequence). With 3 bases removed from V and 7 bases from J, the gap between germline ends came to 12 bases. The CDR3 protein is CSASPGRNEAFF. Incomplete CDR3 DNA: TGCAGTGCTAGCCCTGGGCGTAATGAA.

This clone was recorded at least ten times. The CDR3 extends 3 residues past the end of the read, so its final part is completed from the germline J gene. The chain combines TRBV18 with TRBJ2-3; no definite D call. This CDR3 comprises 16 residues. V lost 2 bases, J lost 1 base, and 13 bases lay in between. Germline-derived CDR1 and CDR2 are KGHSH and LQKENI. CDR3: CASSPYNAGGTDTQYF. The covered CDR3 bases are TGTGCCAGCTCACCATATAACGCAGGTGGCACAGATACG.

Ten or more counts support this clone. The CDR3 end lies 3 residues beyond the end of the read and is filled in from the germline J gene. The J gene is TRBJ2-1, the V gene TRBV7-2; the match to TRBD2 covers 9 bases. CDR3 length: 15 residues. V gave up 6 bases and J gave up 4 bases; unmatched junction bases: 7. Germline loops: CDR1 SGHTA, CDR2 FQGNSA. CDR3 sequence reads: CASSPAGGIYNEQFF. CDR3 bases read: TGTGCCAGCAGTCCAGCGGGAGGCATTTACAATGAG.

Note on this clone: The CDR3 goes on 3 residues after the read ends, and that part is filled in from the germline J gene. The same CDR3 can be traced to other DNA sequences in this sample. V gene TRBV19 combines with J gene TRBJ2-2; TRBD1 aligns across 10 bases. V lost 5 bases to trimming and J lost 7 bases; unmatched junction nucleotides: 10. The CDR3 runs to 16 residues. The germline gives CDR1 LNHDA, CDR2 SQIVND (reference sequence). The sequenced part of the CDR3 DNA is TGTGCCAGTAGTCTTCTGGGACAGGGGAACGGCGGGGAG. It is translated as CASSLLGQGNGGE. The CDR3 as a whole reads CASSLLGQGNGGELFF.

This clone came up many times. The read comes to an end 3 residues before the CDR3 does, leaving the germline J gene to fill in the end. The chain carries TRBV20-1 and TRBJ1-2; 10 bases align to TRBD1. The CDR3 totals 13 residues. Germline values: CDR1 DFQATT, CDR2 SNEGSKA (reference sequence). The CDR3 bases that were read are TGCAGTGCTAGAGTACGGGACAGGGGAGGC. Translation gives CSARVRDRGG. The entire CDR3 reads CSARVRDRGGYTF.

The table lists this clone with a few counts. With the read ending 3 residues before the CDR3 end, the germline J gene is used to fill in that end. The V gene is TRBV5-1, the J gene TRBJ2-7; 7 positions match TRBD1. The length of the CDR3 is 14 residues. Looked up from germline, CDR1 is SGHRS and CDR2 is YFSETQ. With V trimmed by 4 bases and J by 1 base, 5 bases remained unmatched. CDR3 residues: CASSMETGSYEQYF. The DNA read from the CDR3 is TGCGCCAGCAGCATGGAGACAGGGTCCTACGAG.

This clone appeared a few times. The CDR3 end is not reached by the read, which stops 3 residues before it; the germline J gene fills it in. This chain joins TRBV13 and TRBJ2-7; maybe TRBD2 (6 bases). The CDR3 has 15 residues. V lost 5 bases and J 0 bases, leaving 14 bases between the germline ends. Germline V gene data show CDR1 as PRHDT and CDR2 as FYEKMQ (reference sequence). CDR3 protein: CASSRAAGSSYEQYF. The covered CDR3 bases are TGTGCCAGCAGCCGGGCTGCGGGGAGCTCCTACGAG.

This clone appeared many times. The sequence runs out 3 residues before the end of the CDR3; the remainder is reconstructed from the germline J gene. The chain carries TRBV10-3 and TRBJ2-1; a weak D match, TRBD2 (6 bases). This CDR3 region has 15 residues. Germline V CDR1 and CDR2: ENHRY, SYGVKD. Trimming cost V 4 bases and J 3 bases, with 13 bases left between them. CDR3 region: CAISGGTSSYNEQFF. CDR3 bases read: TGTGCCATCAGTGGTGGAACTAGCAGCTACAATGAG.

This clone appeared many times. Read sequence stops 3 residues before the CDR3 end, and the germline J gene provides the missing end. The chain carries TRBV29-1 and TRBJ2-3, with a tentative D call TRBD2 (5 bases). Trimming shortened V by 6 bases and J by 2 bases, and 12 bases separated the two germline ends. In germline, CDR1 is SQVTM, CDR2 ANQGSEA. The CDR3 has 13 amino acids. CDR3 bases read: TGCAGCGTAGAGAGGACTGACACAGATACG. Protein: CSVERTDTDT. The whole CDR3 sequence is CSVERTDTDTQYF.

This clone was found many times. With the read ending 3 residues before the CDR3 end, the germline J gene is used to fill in that end. The J gene is TRBJ1-3, the V gene TRBV5-4, with 7 bases that match TRBD1. Germline V lookup: CDR1 SGHNT, CDR2 YYREEE (reference sequence). Germline trimming cut 4 bases from V and 2 bases from J; bases unmatched to any gene: 3. This CDR3 contains 14 residues. Incomplete CDR3 DNA: TGTGCCAGCAGCCGACAGGGTGCTGGAAACACC. The encoded protein is CASSRQGAGNT. The complete CDR3 protein is CASSRQGAGNTIYF. Using reference TRBV5-4 and TRBJ1-3 for the parts outside the CDR3, the full variable domain is ETGVTQSPTHLIKTRGQQVTLRCSSQSGHNTVSWYQQALGQGPQFIFQYYREEENGRGNFPPRFSGLQFPNYSSELNVNALELDDSALYLCASSRQGAGNTIYFGEGSWLTVV.

This clone has at least ten counts. The read ends 3 residues before the CDR3 terminus; that terminus is restored from the germline J gene. V usage is TRBV6-2 or TRBV6-3 and J usage is TRBJ1-5; D unresolved. Per the germline V gene, CDR1 is MNHEY and CDR2 is SVGEGT. There are 17 residues in the CDR3. V dropped 0 bases and J dropped 0 bases, with 12 bases sitting between them. The CDR3 loop reads CASSYSMKAYSNQPQHF. The sequenced part of the CDR3 DNA is TGTGCCAGCAGTTACTCGATGAAAGCATATAGCAATCAGCCC.

This clone was counted only a few times. Its ends do not fully match the called genes, so a read error is possible. Read data end 3 residues before the CDR3 end; the end is taken from the germline J gene. The chain uses TRBV7-7 and TRBJ2-4; D possibly corresponds to TRBD1 (6 bases). Germline loops: CDR1 SSHAT, CDR2 FNYEAQ (reference sequence). The CDR3 is made up of 14 amino acids. The DNA read from the CDR3 is TGTGCTAGCAGCTTATCAGGGGACCAAGAGACT. It encodes CASSLSGDQET. The whole CDR3 sequence is CASSLSGDQETQYF.

There are many counts of this clone. Coverage ceases 3 residues before the CDR3 finishes, and the germline J gene fills in the end. The rearrangement links TRBV5-1 to TRBJ2-3, with TRBD2 identical over 7 bases. Looked up from germline, CDR1 is SGHRS and CDR2 is YFSETQ. Losses at the gene ends were 0 bases for V and 4 bases for J; bases not matched to a gene: 5. The CDR3 length is 15 residues. CDR3 DNA (partial): TGCGCCAGCAGCTTGGGCGGGAGCACGGCAGATACG. Translation: CASSLGGSTADT. The whole CDR3 reads CASSLGGSTADTQYF. Variable domain in full (rest from reference TRBV5-1 and TRBJ2-3): KAGVTQTPRYLIKTRGQQVTLSCSPISGHRSVSWYQQTPGQGLQFLFEYFSETQRNKGNFPGRFSGRQFSNSRSEMNVSTLELGDSALYLCASSLGGSTADTQYFGPGTRLTVL.

This clone was seen at least ten times. The read finishes 3 residues shy of the CDR3 end, and the germline J gene is used to complete it. The chain recombines TRBV7-2 with TRBJ2-3, with 7 bases aligning to TRBD2. The CDR3 runs 15 residues. Trimming cost V 3 bases and J 7 bases; bases outside gene matches: 10. Germline values: CDR1 SGHTA, CDR2 FQGNSA. The CDR3 reads CASSFRASGSNTQYF. CDR3 bases read: TGTGCCAGCAGCTTTAGGGCTAGCGGTTCCAATACG.